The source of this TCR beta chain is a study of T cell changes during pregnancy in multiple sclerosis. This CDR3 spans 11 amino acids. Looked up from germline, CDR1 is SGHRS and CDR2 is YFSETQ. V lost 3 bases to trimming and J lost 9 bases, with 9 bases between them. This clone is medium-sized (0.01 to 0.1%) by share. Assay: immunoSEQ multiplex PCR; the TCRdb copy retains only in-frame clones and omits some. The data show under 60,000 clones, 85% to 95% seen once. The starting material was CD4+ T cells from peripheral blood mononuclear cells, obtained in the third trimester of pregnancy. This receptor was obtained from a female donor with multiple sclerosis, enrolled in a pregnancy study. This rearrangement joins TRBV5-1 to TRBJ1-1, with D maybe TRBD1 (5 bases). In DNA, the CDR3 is TGCGCCAGCAGCTCAACAGGTAAAGCTTTCTTT. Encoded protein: CASSSTGKAFF. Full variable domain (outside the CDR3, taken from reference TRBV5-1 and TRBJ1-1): KAGVTQTPRYLIKTRGQQVTLSCSPISGHRSVSWYQQTPGQGLQFLFEYFSETQRNKGNFPGRFSGRQFSNSRSEMNVSTLELGDSALYLCASSSTGKAFFGQGTRLTVV.